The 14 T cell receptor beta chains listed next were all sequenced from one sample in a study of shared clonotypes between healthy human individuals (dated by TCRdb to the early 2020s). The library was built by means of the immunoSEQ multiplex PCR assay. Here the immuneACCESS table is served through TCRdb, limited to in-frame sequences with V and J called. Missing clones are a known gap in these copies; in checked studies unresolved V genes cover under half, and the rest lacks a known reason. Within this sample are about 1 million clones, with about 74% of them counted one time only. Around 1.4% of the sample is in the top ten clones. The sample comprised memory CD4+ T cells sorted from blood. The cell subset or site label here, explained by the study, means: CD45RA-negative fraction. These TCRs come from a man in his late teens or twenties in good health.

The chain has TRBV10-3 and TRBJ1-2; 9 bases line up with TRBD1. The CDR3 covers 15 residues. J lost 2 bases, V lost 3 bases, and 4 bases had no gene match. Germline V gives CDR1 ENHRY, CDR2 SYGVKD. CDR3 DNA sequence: TGTGCCATCAGTGACCTGGACAGGGGAAACTATGGCTACACCTTC. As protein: CAISDLDRGNYGYTF.

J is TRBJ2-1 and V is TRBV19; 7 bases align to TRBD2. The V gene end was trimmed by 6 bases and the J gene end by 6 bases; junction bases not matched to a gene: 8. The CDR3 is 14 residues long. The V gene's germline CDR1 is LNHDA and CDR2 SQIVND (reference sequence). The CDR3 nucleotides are TGTGCCAGTAGGAAGACTAGCTCGCTCAATGAGCAGTTCTTC. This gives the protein CASRKTSSLNEQFF.

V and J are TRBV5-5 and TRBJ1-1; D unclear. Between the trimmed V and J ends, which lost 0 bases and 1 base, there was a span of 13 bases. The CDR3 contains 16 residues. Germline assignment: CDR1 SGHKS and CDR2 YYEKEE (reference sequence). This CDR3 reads CASSLVGEFGNTEAFF. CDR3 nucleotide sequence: TGTGCCAGCAGCTTGGTCGGGGAATTTGGGAACACTGAAGCTTTCTTT.

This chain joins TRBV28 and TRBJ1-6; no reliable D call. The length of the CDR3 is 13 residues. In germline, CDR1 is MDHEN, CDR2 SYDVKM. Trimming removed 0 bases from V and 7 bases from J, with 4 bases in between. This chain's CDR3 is CASSLWENSPLHF. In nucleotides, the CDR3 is TGTGCCAGCAGTTTATGGGAGAATTCACCCCTCCACTTT.

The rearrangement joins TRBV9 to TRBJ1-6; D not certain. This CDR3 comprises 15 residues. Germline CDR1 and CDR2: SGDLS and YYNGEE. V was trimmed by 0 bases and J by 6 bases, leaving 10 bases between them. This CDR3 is CASSVVGQSNSPLHF. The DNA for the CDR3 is TGTGCCAGCAGCGTAGTAGGCCAAAGTAATTCACCCCTCCACTTT. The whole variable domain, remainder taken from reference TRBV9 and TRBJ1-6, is DSGVTQTPKHLITATGQRVTLRCSPRSGDLSVYWYQQSLDQGLQFLIQYYNGEERAKGNILERFSAQQFPDLHSELNLSSLELGDSALYFCASSVVGQSNSPLHFGNGTRLTVT.

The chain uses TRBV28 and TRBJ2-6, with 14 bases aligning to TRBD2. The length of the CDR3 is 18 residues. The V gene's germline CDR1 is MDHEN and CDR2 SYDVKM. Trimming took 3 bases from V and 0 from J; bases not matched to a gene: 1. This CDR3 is CASSLTSGGASGANVLTF. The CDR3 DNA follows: TGTGCCAGCAGTTTGACTAGCGGGGGGGCCTCTGGGGCCAACGTCCTGACTTTC.

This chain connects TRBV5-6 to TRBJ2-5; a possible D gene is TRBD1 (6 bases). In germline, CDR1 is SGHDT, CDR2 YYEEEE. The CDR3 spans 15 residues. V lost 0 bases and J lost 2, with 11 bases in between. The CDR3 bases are TGTGCCAGCAGCTTGGTGGGGGCAGCGCAAGAGACCCAGTACTTC. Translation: CASSLVGAAQETQYF.

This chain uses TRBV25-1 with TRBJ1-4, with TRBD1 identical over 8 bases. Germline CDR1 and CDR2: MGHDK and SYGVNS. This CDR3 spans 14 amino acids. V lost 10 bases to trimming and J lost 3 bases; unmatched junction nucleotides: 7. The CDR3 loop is CATSDRVANEKLFF. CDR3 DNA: TGTGCCACTTCGGACAGGGTGGCTAATGAAAAACTGTTTTTT.

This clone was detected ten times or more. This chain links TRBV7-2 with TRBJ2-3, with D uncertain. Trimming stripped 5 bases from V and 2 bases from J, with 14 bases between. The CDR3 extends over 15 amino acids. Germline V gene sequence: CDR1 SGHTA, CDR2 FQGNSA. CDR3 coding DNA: TGTGCCAGCAGCGAGCGTCCCCCCCACACAGATACGCAGTATTTT. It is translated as CASSERPPHTDTQYF.

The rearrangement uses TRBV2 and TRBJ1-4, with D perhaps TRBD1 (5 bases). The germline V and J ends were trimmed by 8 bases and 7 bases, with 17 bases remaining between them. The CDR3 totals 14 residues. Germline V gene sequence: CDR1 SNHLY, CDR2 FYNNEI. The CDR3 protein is CASRRAGMGEKLFF. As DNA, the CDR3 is TGTGCCAGCCGTCGGGCAGGGATGGGTGAAAAACTGTTTTTT. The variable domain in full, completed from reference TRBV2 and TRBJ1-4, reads EPEVTQTPSHQVTQMGQEVILRCVPISNHLYFYWYRQILGQKVEFLVSFYNNEISEKSEIFDDQFSVERPDGSNFTLKIRSTKLEDSAMYFCASRRAGMGEKLFFGSGTQLSVL.

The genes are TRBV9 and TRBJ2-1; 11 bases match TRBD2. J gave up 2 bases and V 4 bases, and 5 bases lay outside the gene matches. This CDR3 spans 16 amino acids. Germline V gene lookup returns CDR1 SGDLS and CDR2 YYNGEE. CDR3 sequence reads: CASSILAGGPYNEQFF. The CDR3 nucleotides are TGTGCCAGCAGCATTTTAGCGGGAGGGCCCTACAATGAGCAGTTCTTC. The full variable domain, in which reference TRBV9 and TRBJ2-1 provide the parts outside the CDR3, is DSGVTQTPKHLITATGQRVTLRCSPRSGDLSVYWYQQSLDQGLQFLIQYYNGEERAKGNILERFSAQQFPDLHSELNLSSLELGDSALYFCASSILAGGPYNEQFFGPGTRLTVL.

In DNA form, the CDR3 reads TGTGCCAGTACCTATGGGACCCTAGTCTATGGCTACACCTTC. Its translation is CASTYGTLVYGYTF. The V call is TRBV19, the J call TRBJ1-2; possible D gene TRBD1, 5 bases. Trimming left V 7 bases short and J 4 bases short, with 16 bases between. There are 14 residues in the CDR3. The germline gives CDR1 LNHDA, CDR2 SQIVND (reference sequence).

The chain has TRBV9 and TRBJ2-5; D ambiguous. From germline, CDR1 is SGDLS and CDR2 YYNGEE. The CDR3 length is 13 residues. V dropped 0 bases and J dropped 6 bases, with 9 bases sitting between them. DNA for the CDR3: TGTGCCAGCAGCGTAGAACCCTTGAAGACCCAGTACTTC. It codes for CASSVEPLKTQYF.

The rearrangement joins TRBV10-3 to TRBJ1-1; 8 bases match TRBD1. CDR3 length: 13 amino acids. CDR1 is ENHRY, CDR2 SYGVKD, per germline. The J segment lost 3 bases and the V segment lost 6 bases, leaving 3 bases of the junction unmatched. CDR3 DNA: TGTGCCATCAGATCGACAGGGGACACTGAAGCTTTCTTT. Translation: CAIRSTGDTEAFF.